This entry features one T cell receptor (beta chain) sequence. This sample stems from a study of blood T cell repertoires in COVID-19. Overall study: Acute and convalescent COVID-19 samples came from the United States, Italy and Spain.

The data were produced by immunoSEQ multiplex PCR, yet TCRdb's version contains in-frame clones alone and is incomplete. Of 300,000 or so clones listed, about 86% are singletons. V shed 0 bases and J shed 2 bases, with 17 bases lying between them. The CDR3 has 18 amino acids. CDR1 and CDR2 (germline): LGHNA, YNFKEQ. The sequencing sample was made of PBMCs or T cells enriched from blood (not recorded which). The receptor was isolated from a woman in her thirties or forties with acute COVID-19. The V and J genes are TRBV4-2 and TRBJ1-3; maybe TRBD1 (6 bases). The CDR3 nucleotides are TGTGCCAGCAGCCAAGATCTGACAGGCGGAAGGACTGGAAACACCATATATTTT. Its translation is CASSQDLTGGRTGNTIYF.